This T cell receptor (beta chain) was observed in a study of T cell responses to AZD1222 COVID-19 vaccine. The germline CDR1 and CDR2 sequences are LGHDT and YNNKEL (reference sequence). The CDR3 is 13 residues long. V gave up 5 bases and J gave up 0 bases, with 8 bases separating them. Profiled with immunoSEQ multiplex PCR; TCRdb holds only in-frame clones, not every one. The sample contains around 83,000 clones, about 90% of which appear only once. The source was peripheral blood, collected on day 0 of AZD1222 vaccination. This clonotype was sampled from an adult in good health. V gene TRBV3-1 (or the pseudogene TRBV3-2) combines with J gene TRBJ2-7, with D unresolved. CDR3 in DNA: TGTGCCAGCAGCTCCGACACCTCCTACGAGCAGTACTTC. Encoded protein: CASSSDTSYEQYF.